This is a list of T cell receptor beta chains from one sample in a study of OX40 agonist ivuxolimab in advanced cancers. Method: immunoSEQ multiplex PCR; TCRdb's copy keeps in-frame clones and lacks some. This sample yields about 19,000 clones, of which around four fifths are seen a single time; approximately 19% belongs to the top ten. The source material was CD4+ or CD8+ T cells sorted from blood, sampled in a trial of the OX40 agonist ivuxolimab. The source is an adult with an advanced solid tumor such as melanoma, head and neck, liver or kidney cancer. Each CDR3 is given with its conserved first and last residue. D genes are given only for firm matches. Clone size, where shown, is once, few, many, or a class for clones that have expanded.

TRBV28,.,TRBJ1-2,.,CASGLGYGYTF,TGTGCCAGCGGTTTGGGGTATGGCTACACCTTC
TRBV19,.,TRBJ1-1,.,CASSIDTGRAFF,TGTGCCAGTAGTATAGACACGGGTCGCGCTTTCTTT
TRBV5-5,.,TRBJ1-2,TRBD1,CASSQATGSYGYTF,TGTGCCAGCAGCCAAGCGACAGGGAGCTATGGCTACACCTTC
TRBV5-1,.,TRBJ2-1,.,CASSFNTGFLQGYNEQFF,TGCGCCAGCAGCTTTAACACCGGGTTCTTACAAGGCTACAATGAGCAGTTCTTC
TRBV10-3,once,TRBJ2-7,.,CATKGLPENYEQYF,TGTGCCACCAAGGGACTCCCCGAGAACTACGAGCAGTACTTC
TRBV7-9,medium-sized,TRBJ1-1,.,CASSISPGGGMNTEAFF,TGTGCCAGCAGCATCTCACCCGGCGGGGGTATGAACACTGAAGCTTTCTTT
TRBV5-1,.,TRBJ1-1,.,CASSLASASEAFF,TGCGCCAGCAGCTTGGCCTCGGCCTCTGAAGCTTTCTTT
TRBV10-3,.,TRBJ2-1,.,CAISEGLGNEQFF,TGTGCCATCAGTGAAGGGCTCGGCAATGAGCAGTTCTTC
TRBV7-9,few,TRBJ2-7,TRBD2,CASSPETSWGPYEQYF,TGTGCCAGCAGCCCCGAGACTAGCTGGGGCCCCTACGAGCAGTACTTC
TRBV4-1,.,TRBJ2-2,TRBD1,CASSQMGTGVPGELFF,TGCGCCAGCAGCCAAATGGGAACAGGGGTTCCGGGGGAGCTGTTTTTT
TRBV5-1,.,TRBJ2-1,TRBD2,CASSSDSGVSPNEQFF,TGCGCCAGCAGCTCTGATAGCGGGGTGTCCCCCAATGAGCAGTTCTTC
TRBV27,.,TRBJ2-5,.,CASSRPEEGAQYF,TGTGCCAGCAGTCGCCCCGAGGAGGGGGCCCAGTACTTC
TRBV2,once,TRBJ1-1,.,CASSRQREAFF,TGTGCCAGCAGTCGACAACGCGAAGCTTTCTTT
TRBV30,.,TRBJ2-7,.,CAWSVTYEQYF,TGTGCCTGGAGTGTTACCTACGAGCAGTACTTC
TRBV27,.,TRBJ1-5,.,CASSRGESGQPQHF,TGTGCCAGCAGTCGAGGGGAGTCGGGTCAGCCCCAGCATTTT
TRBV19,.,TRBJ2-3,.,CASSIFVIAQGDTQYF,TGTGCCAGTAGTATTTTCGTAATAGCCCAGGGAGATACGCAGTATTTT
TRBV19,.,TRBJ2-7,.,CASSIRDEAYEQYF,TGTGCCAGTAGTATCCGGGACGAAGCCTACGAGCAGTACTTC
TRBV6-1,.,TRBJ1-1,TRBD1,CASSEHRGPEAFF,TGTGCCAGCAGTGAACATAGGGGGCCTGAAGCTTTCTTT
TRBV19,.,TRBJ1-1,.,CASSPGQITEAFF,TGTGCCAGTAGCCCGGGGCAGATAACTGAAGCTTTCTTT
TRBV29-1,.,TRBJ2-4,.,CSVELRGGFAKNIQYF,TGCAGCGTTGAATTGAGGGGCGGTTTTGCCAAAAACATTCAGTACTTC
TRBV19,once,TRBJ2-3,TRBD2,CASKGGTRGTDTQYF,TGTGCCAGTAAGGGAGGGACCCGGGGTACAGATACGCAGTATTTT
TRBV27,.,TRBJ1-1,.,CASSLSVNTEAFF,TGTGCCAGCAGTTTATCGGTGAACACTGAAGCTTTCTTT
TRBV6-4,.,TRBJ2-2,.,CASSDGPGRAGELFF,TGTGCCAGCAGTGACGGGCCAGGACGGGCCGGGGAGCTGTTTTTT
TRBV29-1,.,TRBJ2-7,.,CSVEHYYEQYF,TGCAGCGTTGAACACTATTACGAGCAGTACTTC
TRBV5-1,.,TRBJ2-1,TRBD2,CASSLDGLAGERRFF,TGCGCCAGCAGCTTGGACGGACTAGCGGGCGAGCGCCGGTTCTTC
TRBV7-2,.,TRBJ1-5,.,CASSPTGSQRQPQHF,TGTGCCAGCAGCCCAACCGGCAGTCAAAGGCAGCCCCAGCATTTT
TRBV9,.,TRBJ2-2,TRBD2,CASSVWGGSKTGELFF,TGTGCCAGCAGCGTATGGGGCGGGAGTAAAACCGGGGAGCTGTTTTTT
TRBV7-4,.,TRBJ2-3,.,CASSLMETDTQYF,TGTGCCAGCAGCTTAATGGAAACAGATACGCAGTATTTT
TRBV5-4,.,TRBJ1-2,.,CASSPPGYNGNGYTF,TGTGCCAGCAGCCCGCCCGGATACAACGGAAATGGCTACACCTTC
TRBV15,.,TRBJ2-1,TRBD2,CATSTSGRAYEQFF,TGTGCCACCAGCACTAGCGGGAGGGCCTATGAGCAGTTCTTC
TRBV5-4,.,TRBJ2-7,.,CASTYATGEQYF,TGTGCCAGCACGTATGCGACGGGCGAGCAGTACTTC
TRBV6-5,few,TRBJ2-7,.,CASSYSRAYEQYF,TGTGCCAGCAGTTACTCGCGGGCCTACGAGCAGTACTTC
TRBV9,.,TRBJ1-5,.,CASSAGGGYSNQPQHF,TGTGCCAGCAGCGCGGGGGGAGGGTATAGCAATCAGCCCCAGCATTTT
TRBV2,.,TRBJ2-7,TRBD1,CARKGGQDYEQYF,TGTGCCAGAAAGGGGGGACAGGACTACGAGCAGTACTTC
TRBV7-9,few,TRBJ2-1,.,CASSLIGGGTTTYNEQFF,TGTGCCAGCAGCTTAATCGGTGGGGGAACTACTACCTACAATGAGCAGTTCTTC
TRBV9,few,TRBJ2-7,.,CASSPGGTTNYEQYF,TGTGCCAGCAGCCCCGGGGGGACAACTAACTACGAGCAGTACTTC
TRBV19,.,TRBJ2-7,.,CATAPVQGYEQYF,TGTGCCACCGCCCCGGTGCAAGGCTACGAGCAGTACTTC
TRBV7-2,.,TRBJ1-3,.,CASSYDGSSGNTIYF,TGTGCCAGCAGCTACGACGGGAGCTCTGGAAACACCATATATTTT
TRBV28,.,TRBJ1-1,.,CASSRGGNTEAFF,TGTGCCAGCAGTAGGGGAGGGAACACTGAAGCTTTCTTT
TRBV6-5,few,TRBJ2-3,.,CASSYGGSGDTQYF,TGTGCCAGCAGTTACGGGGGTTCAGGAGATACGCAGTATTTT
TRBV30,.,TRBJ1-1,TRBD1,CAWSVRQGMGSGTEAFF,TGTGCCTGGAGTGTAAGACAGGGGATGGGCTCAGGCACTGAAGCTTTCTTT
TRBV6-5,.,TRBJ2-7,.,CASSVGSGAYEQYF,TGTGCCAGCAGTGTAGGGTCCGGAGCCTACGAGCAGTACTTC
TRBV18,few,TRBJ2-7,.,CASSPGIQTYEQYF,TGTGCCAGCTCACCAGGGATCCAGACCTACGAGCAGTACTTC
TRBV7-9,.,TRBJ2-1,TRBD2,CARSPSGRMGNEQFF,TGTGCCAGAAGCCCAAGCGGGAGGATGGGCAATGAGCAGTTCTTC
TRBV9,.,TRBJ1-4,.,CASSVVAGPNEKLFF,TGTGCCAGCAGCGTAGTAGCGGGACCAAATGAAAAACTGTTTTTT
TRBV23-1,few,TRBJ2-5,.,CASRDGSNHEETQYF,TGCGCCAGCAGGGATGGGTCAAATCACGAAGAGACCCAGTACTTC
TRBV19,.,TRBJ2-7,.,CASSTGHSPYEQYF,TGTGCCAGTAGTACAGGGCACAGTCCCTACGAGCAGTACTTC
TRBV5-6,.,TRBJ2-2,.,CASSPVAAAGELFF,TGTGCCAGCAGCCCAGTAGCGGCCGCCGGGGAGCTGTTTTTT
TRBV7-9,once,TRBJ1-3,.,CASSLADLPGNTIYF,TGTGCCAGCAGCTTGGCCGATCTGCCTGGAAACACCATATATTTT
TRBV28,.,TRBJ2-3,.,CARGGRGGTDTQYF,TGTGCCCGCGGGGGCCGGGGGGGCACAGATACGCAGTATTTT
TRBV19,.,TRBJ1-5,.,CASSNTIGQPQHF,TGTGCCAGTAGTAATACGATAGGGCAGCCCCAGCATTTT
TRBV5-4,.,TRBJ2-5,TRBD2,CASSFGTSGTKETQYF,TGTGCCAGCAGCTTTGGGACTAGCGGAACAAAAGAGACCCAGTACTTC
TRBV4-3,.,TRBJ1-5,TRBD1,CASSQDLQGGYSNQPQHF,TGCGCCAGCAGCCAAGATCTACAGGGGGGGTATAGCAATCAGCCCCAGCATTTT
TRBV5-6,.,TRBJ2-1,.,CASSLEGNEQFF,TGTGCCAGCAGCTTGGAAGGTAATGAGCAGTTCTTC
TRBV9,few,TRBJ1-1,.,CASSVGEGAEAFF,TGTGCCAGCAGCGTAGGGGAGGGGGCTGAAGCTTTCTTT
TRBV5-8,.,TRBJ2-1,.,CASSLETVSYNEQFF,TGTGCCAGCAGCTTGGAGACAGTCTCCTACAATGAGCAGTTCTTC
TRBV4-1,.,TRBJ1-2,.,CASSQGAGDLSYTF,TGCGCCAGCAGCCAAGGGGCAGGTGATTTGAGCTACACCTTC
TRBV11-2,.,TRBJ2-7,.,CASSLDPSYYEQYF,TGTGCCAGCAGCTTAGACCCCTCCTACTACGAGCAGTACTTC